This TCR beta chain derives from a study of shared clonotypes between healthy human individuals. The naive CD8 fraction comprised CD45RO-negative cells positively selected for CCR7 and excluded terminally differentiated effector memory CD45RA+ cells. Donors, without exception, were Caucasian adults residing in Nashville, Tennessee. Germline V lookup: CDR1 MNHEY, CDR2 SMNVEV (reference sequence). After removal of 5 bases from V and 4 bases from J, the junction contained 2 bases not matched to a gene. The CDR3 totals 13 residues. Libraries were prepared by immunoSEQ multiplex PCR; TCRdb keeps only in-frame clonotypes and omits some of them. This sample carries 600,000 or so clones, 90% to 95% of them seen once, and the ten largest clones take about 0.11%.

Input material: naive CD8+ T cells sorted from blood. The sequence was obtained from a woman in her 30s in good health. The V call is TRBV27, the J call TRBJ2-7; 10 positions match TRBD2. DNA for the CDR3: TGTGCCAGCAGTGCGACTAGCGGGTACGAGCAGTACTTC. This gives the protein CASSATSGYEQYF.